The 19 T cell receptor beta chains below all came from one sample that was sequenced in a study of human CD8 memory T cell subsets (dated by TCRdb to the early 2020s). Sequenced using a NextSeq 550. A Human TCR Profiling Kit was used to prepare UMI-labeled 5' RACE TCRbeta libraries. After reprocessing by TCRdb, each CDR3 protein sequence is one entry, and no DNA is given. This sample's listing comprises more than 6,000 distinct CDR3 sequences. The ten largest account for less than 25% of the sample. The sample comprised CD8+ stem-like memory T cells (TSCM and TCM) sorted from PBMCs. According to the study, the label for this sample's cell subset or site signals: stem-like memory CD8 T cells (TSTEM), CCR7+ PD-1- TIGIT-. Receptors originate from a human donor in good health.

The chain uses TRBV11-2 and TRBJ2-1; TCRdb's D gene call, TRBD2, goes unchecked for lack of DNA. The CDR3 contains 15 residues. The V gene's germline CDR1 is SGHAT and CDR2 FQNNGV. The CDR3: CASSLAGTSGNEQFF. The whole variable domain, remainder taken from reference TRBV11-2 and TRBJ2-1, is EAGVAQSPRYKIIEKRQSVAFWCNPISGHATLYWYQQILGQGPKLLIQFQNNGVVDDSQLPKDRFSAERLKGVDSTLKIQPAKLEDSAVYLCASSLAGTSGNEQFFGPGTRLTVL.

The chain links TRBV10-1 to TRBJ2-5. Germline loops: CDR1 WNHNN, CDR2 SYGVQD (reference sequence). The CDR3 spans 13 residues. CDR3 amino acids: CASSETDSETQYF.

This chain connects TRBV15 to TRBJ2-7. Germline V lookup: CDR1 LNHNV, CDR2 YYDKDF (reference sequence). This CDR3 is built from 15 residues. CDR3 sequence reads: CATSRDGGPYYEQYF.

The chain employs TRBV6-1 and TRBJ1-1. This CDR3 region has 15 residues. Looked up from germline, CDR1 is MNHNS and CDR2 is SASEGT. The CDR3 loop reads CASSEEHGPITEAFF.

J is TRBJ2-1 and V is TRBV29-1. Germline-derived CDR1 and CDR2 are SQVTM and ANQGSEA. This CDR3 is built from 17 residues. The CDR3 protein is CSVDSWPGLKADNEQFF.

The chain links TRBV29-1 to TRBJ2-7; TCRdb selects TRBD2, and the lack of DNA leaves this call unchecked. The CDR3 contains 15 residues. Germline CDR1 SQVTM, CDR2 ANQGSEA. CDR3 sequence: CSVELGGPLSYEQYF.

The CDR3 loop is CATRPSGSSYNEQFF. V is TRBV15 and J is TRBJ2-1. The CDR3 is made up of 15 amino acids. The germline CDR1 and CDR2 sequences are LNHNV and YYDKDF (reference sequence).

This chain uses TRBV20-1 with TRBJ2-7; the TCRdb D gene call, TRBD1, has no DNA to confirm it. The germline V gene has CDR1 DFQATT and CDR2 SNEGSKA (reference sequence). The CDR3 runs 12 residues. The chain's CDR3 is CSRQGTTYEQYF.

This clonotype is called medium-sized (0.01 to 0.1%) based on its frequency. The genes are TRBV7-9 and TRBJ1-3. The CDR3 is 15 amino acids. Germline CDR1 SEHNR, CDR2 FQNEAQ (reference sequence). The CDR3 sequence: CASSSSGASGNTIYF.

The rearrangement uses TRBV5-1 and TRBJ2-1; TCRdb returns TRBD2, unconfirmable since there is no DNA. There are 15 residues in the CDR3. Germline-derived CDR1 and CDR2 are SGHRS and YFSETQ. The CDR3 loop is CASSLELATYNEQFF.

This clonotype registers medium-sized by frequency. The chain couples TRBV14 to TRBJ2-1; with no DNA, the TCRdb D assignment of TRBD1 cannot be verified. The length of the CDR3 is 16 residues. Germline CDR1 SGHDN, CDR2 FVKESK. CDR3 residues: CASSQDETDSYNEQFF.

The chain links TRBV20-1 to TRBJ2-1. CDR3 length: 16 amino acids. Germline CDR1 and CDR2: DFQATT and SNEGSKA (reference sequence). The CDR3 here is CSARDPTGSSYNEQFF.

This chain connects TRBV12-3 or TRBV12-4 to TRBJ1-1. CDR3 length equals 14 residues. The CDR3 loop is CASSLGLMNTEAFF.

V and J are TRBV12-3 or TRBV12-4 and TRBJ2-1; without DNA, the TCRdb call of TRBD1 cannot be checked. CDR3 length equals 12 residues. CDR3 sequence: CASRSPGGEQFF.

The chain uses TRBV11-2 and TRBJ1-1; the D call of TRBD1 rests on TCRdb alone, since no DNA is present to check it. Germline CDR1 is SGHAT and CDR2 is FQNNGV. This CDR3 is built from 15 residues. CDR3 loop: CASSVLTGGYTEAFF.

The chain recombines TRBV19 with TRBJ1-1. CDR1 is LNHDA, CDR2 SQIVND, per germline (reference sequence). The CDR3 runs to 14 residues. The CDR3 reads CASSPSPTGTEAFF.

This chain joins TRBV15 and TRBJ2-5; the TRBD1 assignment by TCRdb is unverifiable without DNA. Germline V gene lookup returns CDR1 LNHNV and CDR2 YYDKDF (reference sequence). The CDR3 covers 13 residues. The CDR3 sequence is CAIARRRQETQYF. Together with reference TRBV15 and TRBJ2-5, the CDR3 gives the full variable domain: DAMVIQNPRYQVTQFGKPVTLSCSQTLNHNVMYWYQQKSSQAPKLLFHYYDKDFNNEADTPDNFQSRRPNTSFCFLDIRSPGLGDTAMYLCAIARRRQETQYFGPGTRLLVL.

The chain is built from TRBV15 and TRBJ2-3; TCRdb picks TRBD2, but there is no DNA to check that call. This CDR3 comprises 16 residues. From germline, CDR1 is LNHNV and CDR2 YYDKDF (reference sequence). CDR3 sequence reads: CATSRVSGGALDTQYF. Full variable domain (remainder filled in from reference TRBV15 and TRBJ2-3): DAMVIQNPRYQVTQFGKPVTLSCSQTLNHNVMYWYQQKSSQAPKLLFHYYDKDFNNEADTPDNFQSRRPNTSFCFLDIRSPGLGDTAMYLCATSRVSGGALDTQYFGPGTRLTVL.

This chain uses TRBV6-2 or TRBV6-3 with TRBJ2-1; as DNA is missing, the TRBD2 call by TCRdb cannot be tested. This CDR3 region has 15 residues. Germline assignment: CDR1 MNHEY and CDR2 SVGEGT. The CDR3 reads CASSPTSGDYNEQFF.